A selection of T cell receptor beta chains follows, all from one sample in a study of T cell responses to AZD1222 COVID-19 vaccine. The repertoire was sequenced with immunoSEQ multiplex PCR; TCRdb's copy has only in-frame clones and lacks some. Among around 140,000 clones listed, almost 95% were seen once. This specimen was peripheral blood, taken 28 days after the second AZD1222 dose. These receptors originate from an adult who received the AZD1222 COVID-19 vaccine. Each CDR3 is given with its conserved first and last residue. D genes are given only for firm matches. Some rows have no size entry. The others give once, few or many, or a class for an expanded clone.

d_call	v_call	j_call	clone_size	cdr3_aa	cdr3_nt
NA	TRBV28	TRBJ1-5	NA	CASSLSTGLPNQPQHF	TGTGCCAGCAGTTTATCGACGGGCCTTCCCAATCAGCCCCAGCATTTT
NA	TRBV6-2/TRBV6-3	TRBJ2-3	NA	CASSYGRGLTRDTQYF	TGTGCCAGCAGTTACGGTCGAGGACTTACTCGGGATACGCAGTATTTT
NA	TRBV29-1	TRBJ1-1	NA	CSPARRSTEAFF	TGCAGCCCTGCGCGTAGGAGCACTGAAGCTTTCTTT
NA	TRBV30	TRBJ2-6	NA	CAWSSGANVLTF	TGTGCCTGGAGTTCTGGGGCCAACGTCCTGACTTTC
NA	TRBV30	TRBJ1-2	NA	CAWSVLNYGYTF	TGTGCCTGGAGTGTACTTAACTATGGCTACACCTTC
NA	TRBV19	TRBJ1-5	NA	CASSFGERSNQPQHF	TGTGCCAGTAGTTTCGGAGAGAGGAGCAATCAGCCCCAGCATTTT
NA	TRBV9	TRBJ2-2	NA	CASSVADLRAGELFF	TGTGCCAGCAGCGTAGCAGATTTGAGGGCCGGGGAGCTGTTTTTT
NA	TRBV7-8	TRBJ1-2	NA	CASSLPLGFGYTF	TGTGCCAGCAGCCTCCCCCTTGGGTTTGGCTACACCTTC
TRBD1	TRBV27	TRBJ2-2	NA	CASRPGQATGELFF	TGTGCCAGCAGACCGGGACAGGCCACCGGGGAGCTGTTTTTT
NA	TRBV4-1	TRBJ1-2	NA	CASSQGPLKGANYGYTF	TGCGCCAGCAGCCAAGGGCCCCTAAAGGGAGCTAACTATGGCTACACCTTC
NA	TRBV10-3	TRBJ1-1	NA	CAISEDHIQGHAFF	TGTGCCATCAGTGAGGACCACATCCAGGGGCATGCTTTCTTT
NA	TRBV7-2	TRBJ1-1	NA	CASSFDRLNTEAFF	TGTGCCAGCAGCTTTGACAGATTGAACACTGAAGCTTTCTTT
NA	TRBV24-1	TRBJ1-6	NA	CATSDSDWSPLHF	TGTGCCACCAGTGATTCGGATTGGTCACCCCTCCACTTT
NA	TRBV19	TRBJ1-1	NA	CASSIRVNTEAFF	TGTGCCAGTAGTATCCGGGTGAACACTGAAGCTTTCTTT
NA	TRBV7-9	TRBJ1-2	NA	CASSLAIGVSFGYTF	TGTGCCAGCAGCTTAGCGATAGGGGTCTCTTTTGGCTACACCTTC
NA	TRBV3-1/TRBV3-2	TRBJ2-7	NA	CASSQEGRVYEQYF	TGTGCCAGCAGCCAAGAGGGCAGGGTGTACGAGCAGTACTTC
NA	TRBV6-5	TRBJ1-2	NA	CASSSGSDGYTF	TGTGCCAGCAGTTCGGGGTCAGATGGCTACACCTTC
NA	TRBV7-3	TRBJ1-1	NA	CASREDMNTEAFF	TGTGCCAGCAGAGAAGACATGAACACTGAAGCTTTCTTT
NA	TRBV3-1/TRBV3-2	TRBJ1-2	NA	CASSQRLAGGYTF	TGTGCCAGCAGCCAAAGACTTGCGGGTGGCTACACCTTC
TRBD1	TRBV5-1	TRBJ1-1	NA	CASSQQGSLNTEAFF	TGCGCCAGCAGCCAACAGGGGTCCTTGAACACTGAAGCTTTCTTT
NA	TRBV28	TRBJ1-4	NA	CASSLAPPRVSVEKLFF	TGTGCCAGCAGTTTGGCCCCCCCTAGGGTTTCTGTTGAAAAACTGTTTTTT
TRBD1	TRBV9	TRBJ1-1	NA	CASSVRGVETEAFF	TGTGCCAGCAGCGTCAGGGGGGTGGAGACTGAAGCTTTCTTT
NA	TRBV7-2	TRBJ1-4	NA	CASSLSLSNEKLFF	TGTGCCAGCAGCCTTTCCTTGTCTAATGAAAAACTGTTTTTT
TRBD1	TRBV27	TRBJ2-2	NA	CASRPGTANTGELFF	TGTGCCAGTCGTCCCGGGACAGCGAACACCGGGGAGCTGTTTTTT
NA	TRBV7-9	TRBJ2-1	NA	CASSLLPGDEQFF	TGTGCCAGCAGCTTACTCCCGGGGGATGAGCAGTTCTTC
NA	TRBV7-8	TRBJ1-2	NA	CASSLDAGSYGYTF	TGTGCCAGCAGCTTAGATGCGGGCAGCTATGGCTACACCTTC
NA	TRBV5-8	TRBJ1-1	NA	CASSRRTVNTEAFF	TGTGCCAGCAGCCGGCGGACCGTGAACACTGAAGCTTTCTTT
NA	TRBV15	TRBJ1-6	NA	CATSRADANSPLHF	TGTGCCACCAGCAGAGCGGACGCTAATTCACCCCTCCACTTT
NA	TRBV19	TRBJ1-4	NA	CAIFPIATNEKLFF	TGTGCCATATTTCCGATTGCAACTAATGAAAAACTGTTTTTT
NA	TRBV19	TRBJ1-2	NA	CASSLGTFYGYTF	TGTGCCAGTAGTCTCGGAACCTTCTATGGCTACACCTTC
NA	TRBV13	TRBJ1-1	once	CASSFGQIEAFF	TGTGCCAGCAGCTTCGGACAGATTGAAGCTTTCTTT
TRBD1	TRBV27	TRBJ2-7	NA	CASSFSTGGGEQYF	TGTGCCAGCAGTTTTTCTACAGGGGGTGGCGAGCAGTACTTC
TRBD1	TRBV5-1	TRBJ1-1	NA	CASSLNRGNTEAFF	TGCGCCAGCAGCTTGAACAGGGGGAACACTGAAGCTTTCTTT
TRBD1	TRBV28	TRBJ1-5	NA	CASSSPSLGTGGYQPQHF	TGTGCCAGCAGTTCGCCCAGCCTCGGGACAGGGGGGTATCAGCCCCAGCATTTT
TRBD2	TRBV4-2	TRBJ2-2	NA	CASSQRTSGSGPTGELFF	TGTGCCAGCAGCCAACGCACTAGCGGGAGTGGACCTACTGGGGAGCTGTTTTTT
NA	TRBV7-2	TRBJ1-1	NA	CASSLEGRDTEAFF	TGTGCCAGCAGCTTAGAGGGCAGGGACACTGAAGCTTTCTTT
NA	TRBV2	TRBJ1-1	NA	CASSEGNTEAFF	TGTGCCAGCAGTGAAGGGAACACTGAAGCTTTCTTT
NA	TRBV27	TRBJ2-2	NA	CASGRTAGELFF	TGTGCCAGCGGACGGACGGCCGGGGAGCTGTTTTTT
NA	TRBV5-1	TRBJ2-1	NA	CASSPDREGNEQFF	TGCGCCAGCAGCCCGGACAGGGAGGGGAATGAGCAGTTCTTC
NA	TRBV28	TRBJ1-5	NA	CASSWRGPGQPQHF	TGTGCCAGCAGTTGGCGCGGCCCGGGTCAGCCCCAGCATTTT
NA	TRBV10-2	TRBJ1-1	NA	CASTDPGEDTEAFF	TGCGCCAGCACCGACCCTGGTGAGGACACTGAAGCTTTCTTT
TRBD2	TRBV25-1	TRBJ2-3	NA	CASSEFRTSDGDTQYF	TGTGCCAGCAGTGAATTTAGGACTAGCGATGGAGATACGCAGTATTTT
NA	TRBV6-5	TRBJ1-3	NA	CASKDSFSGNTIYF	TGTGCCAGCAAGGACAGCTTCTCTGGAAACACCATATATTTT
NA	TRBV16	TRBJ1-4	NA	CASSQLSWGAANEKLFF	TGTGCCAGCAGCCAATTGTCGTGGGGCGCGGCTAATGAAAAACTGTTTTTT
TRBD1	TRBV6-5	TRBJ1-1	NA	CASTGRGLGNTEAFF	TGTGCCAGCACGGGCAGGGGGCTAGGGAACACTGAAGCTTTCTTT
NA	TRBV18	TRBJ1-1	NA	CASSLGIGTGNTEAFF	TGTGCCAGCTCACTAGGAATTGGGACGGGGAACACTGAAGCTTTCTTT
TRBD1	TRBV7-9	TRBJ1-2	NA	CASTRMGTGRNGYTF	TGTGCCAGCACGAGAATGGGGACAGGGAGGAATGGCTACACCTTC
NA	TRBV28	TRBJ1-5	NA	CASAEGRRGQPQHF	TGTGCCAGCGCTGAGGGGAGGCGCGGTCAGCCCCAGCATTTT
NA	TRBV19	TRBJ2-1	NA	CASSIENYNEQFF	TGTGCCAGTAGTATAGAGAACTACAATGAGCAGTTCTTC
TRBD2	TRBV3-1/TRBV3-2	TRBJ2-1	NA	CASSQGLAGAEQFF	TGTGCCAGCAGCCAAGGGCTAGCGGGGGCTGAGCAGTTCTTC
NA	TRBV7-8	TRBJ1-6	NA	CASSLSSLGNSPLHF	TGTGCCAGCAGCTTATCTAGCCTGGGGAATTCACCCCTCCACTTT